Below, 22 T cell receptor beta chains from the same sample are listed, as sequenced in a study of cytomegalovirus exposure and HLA in healthy donors. PCR was performed using 60 Vbeta and 13 Jbeta primers. Sequenced by immunoSEQ multiplex PCR; TCRdb stores in-frame clones only, minus some. The data show more than 100,000 clones, with approximately 77% seen just once and 0.94% held by the top ten. The source material was PBMCs. The receptor set was obtained from a woman aged 55-70 years in good health and CMV-seronegative.

J is TRBJ2-1 and V is TRBV6-1; 11 bases line up with TRBD2. This CDR3 spans 14 amino acids. The J segment lost 8 bases and the V segment lost 5 bases, leaving 5 bases of the junction unmatched. Per germline, CDR1 MNHNS and CDR2 SASEGT. The DNA for the CDR3 is TGTGCCAGCAGTTTAGCGGGGGGGCGGGATGAGCAGTTCTTC. Translated, it gives CASSLAGGRDEQFF.

The V and J genes are TRBV5-1 and TRBJ2-7; 10 nucleotides match TRBD1. Per germline, CDR1 SGHRS and CDR2 YFSETQ. V trimming: 4 bases; J trimming: 0 bases; junction bases outside the gene matches: 4. The CDR3 has 15 residues. In nucleotides, the CDR3 is TGCGCCAGCAGCACTTGGACAGGGGGCTCCTACGAGCAGTACTTC. It translates to CASSTWTGGSYEQYF.

This sequence joins TRBV18 and TRBJ1-1; 12 bases map to TRBD1. The CDR3 spans 16 residues. J was trimmed by 5 bases and V by 6 bases; bases with no gene match: 10. Germline CDR1 reads KGHSH; CDR2 reads LQKENI. The CDR3 nucleotides read TGTGCCAGCTCCTCCGGGACAGGGGGCGTAAGGACTGAAGCTTTCTTT. This translates into CASSSGTGGVRTEAFF.

V gene TRBV4-1 combines with J gene TRBJ2-7; the D is unclear. This CDR3 has 15 residues. V gave up 0 bases and J gave up 6 bases, with 15 bases separating them. Germline lookup yields CDR1 MGHRA and CDR2 YSYEKL. CDR3 residues: CASSQEGRQAGEQYF. As DNA, the CDR3 is TGCGCCAGCAGCCAAGAGGGCCGGCAAGCCGGCGAGCAGTACTTC.

The rearrangement joins TRBV19 to TRBJ1-5, with 9 bases matching TRBD1. Germline V gives CDR1 LNHDA, CDR2 SQIVND (reference sequence). Trimming cost V 5 bases and J 5 bases; bases outside gene matches: 7. This CDR3 has 15 residues. CDR3 loop: CASSLGQGLDQPQHF. DNA for the CDR3: TGTGCCAGTAGTCTTGGACAGGGGTTAGATCAGCCCCAGCATTTT. The full variable domain, completed using reference TRBV19 and TRBJ1-5, is DGGITQSPKYLFRKEGQNVTLSCEQNLNHDAMYWYRQDPGQGLRLIYYSQIVNDFQKGDIAEGYSVSREKKESFPLTVTSAQKNPTAFYLCASSLGQGLDQPQHFGDGTRLSIL.

This chain joins TRBV7-9 and TRBJ2-1, with a weak D call TRBD1 (6 bases). CDR3 length: 13 amino acids. The germline V and J ends were trimmed by 5 bases and 7 bases, with 12 bases remaining between them. Germline values: CDR1 SEHNR, CDR2 FQNEAQ (reference sequence). This CDR3 reads CASSPRQGNEQFF. For the CDR3, the DNA is TGTGCCAGCAGCCCTCGCCAGGGGAATGAGCAGTTCTTC.

The CDR3 region has the DNA TGTGCCAGCAGCTTAGCGGCCAACTCCTACGAGCAGTACTTC. Amino acid sequence: CASSLAANSYEQYF. The rearrangement uses TRBV7-9 and TRBJ2-7, with D uncertain. The V end was cut by 0 bases, the J end by 0 bases, with 6 bases between. Germline CDR1 SEHNR, CDR2 FQNEAQ (reference sequence). This CDR3 has 14 residues. The full variable domain, with the rest looked up from reference TRBV7-9 and TRBJ2-7, is DTGVSQNPRHKITKRGQNVTFRCDPISEHNRLYWYRQTLGQGPEFLTYFQNEAQLEKSRLLSDRFSAERPKGSFSTLEIQRTEQGDSAMYLCASSLAANSYEQYFGPGTRLTVT.

This CDR3 reads CASSGQVVQGAWDNYGYTF. The CDR3 DNA reads TGTGCCAGCAGTGGACAAGTCGTACAGGGGGCTTGGGATAACTATGGCTACACCTTC. This chain connects TRBV6-1 to TRBJ1-2; TRBD1 agrees at 9 bases. This CDR3 is built from 19 residues. Germline-derived CDR1 and CDR2 are MNHNS and SASEGT. J lost 1 base, V lost 4 bases, and 16 bases had no gene match.

This clone was observed a handful of times. The chain employs TRBV18 and TRBJ1-1; 9 bases are a match to TRBD1. The germline CDR1 and CDR2 sequences are KGHSH and LQKENI. The V and J ends lost 4 bases and 7 bases, in that order; junction bases with no gene match: 10. The CDR3 totals 15 residues. DNA of the CDR3: TGTGCCAGCTCACTAGGGACAGGGCAAAGGGTTGAAGCTTTCTTT. It translates to CASSLGTGQRVEAFF.

This chain connects TRBV7-9 to TRBJ1-4; D gene unclear. With 7 bases removed from V and 11 bases from J, the gap between germline ends came to 14 bases. Per the germline V gene, CDR1 is SEHNR and CDR2 is FQNEAQ (reference sequence). The CDR3 loop spans 12 amino acids. The CDR3 DNA reads as TGTGCCAGCAATCCCGGTGGCGGTAAACTGTTTTTT. Its protein is CASNPGGGKLFF.

The chain employs TRBV28 and TRBJ1-4; D call uncertain. There are 18 residues in the CDR3. The germline V and J ends were trimmed by 1 base and 5 bases, with 20 bases remaining between them. Germline V gene lookup returns CDR1 MDHEN and CDR2 SYDVKM. CDR3 in DNA: TGTGCCAGCAGTTTATTCCCCGGGGTGGTGGGAAAAAATGAAAAACTGTTTTTT. The encoded protein is CASSLFPGVVGKNEKLFF.

This clone appeared once. V is TRBV5-1 and J is TRBJ2-7, with TRBD2 matching over 8 bases. Germline-derived CDR1 and CDR2 are SGHRS and YFSETQ. The CDR3 is 13 amino acids. J gave up 7 bases and V 3 bases, and 6 bases lay outside the gene matches. CDR3: CASSWTSPGEQYF. The CDR3 nucleotides read TGCGCCAGCAGCTGGACTAGCCCGGGGGAGCAGTACTTC.

The chain combines TRBV7-9 with TRBJ2-7; 12 bases map to TRBD2. J lost 1 base, V lost 4 bases, and 2 bases had no gene match. The V gene's germline CDR1 is SEHNR and CDR2 FQNEAQ (reference sequence). The CDR3 totals 15 residues. The CDR3: CASSSGLAGSYEQYF. The DNA for the CDR3 is TGTGCCAGCAGCTCCGGACTAGCGGGATCCTACGAGCAGTACTTC.

This rearrangement joins TRBV2 to TRBJ1-5; unclear D gene. This CDR3 contains 15 residues. V lost 3 bases, J lost 6 bases, and 15 bases lay in between. Germline V CDR1 and CDR2: SNHLY, FYNNEI. In DNA form, the CDR3 reads TGTGCCAGCAGTGAGGAGGGAAGGGTCGGTCAGCCCCAGCATTTT. This translates into CASSEEGRVGQPQHF.

The genes are TRBV18 and TRBJ1-1, with 10 bases lining up with TRBD1. Trimming at V came to 2 bases and at J to 0 bases, leaving 3 bases not matched to a gene. Germline loops: CDR1 KGHSH, CDR2 LQKENI. CDR3 length: 16 amino acids. This CDR3 is CASSPDRGLMNTEAFF. CDR3 coding DNA: TGTGCCAGCTCACCAGACAGGGGGCTAATGAACACTGAAGCTTTCTTT. Using reference TRBV18 and TRBJ1-1 for the parts outside the CDR3, the full variable domain is NAGVMQNPRHLVRRRGQEARLRCSPMKGHSHVYWYRQLPEEGLKFMVYLQKENIIDESGMPKERFSAEFPKEGPSILRIQQVVRGDSAAYFCASSPDRGLMNTEAFFGQGTRLTVV.

The genes are TRBV7-9 and TRBJ1-1, with D possibly being TRBD1 (5 bases). Trimming shortened V by 7 bases and J by 6 bases, and 18 bases separated the two germline ends. CDR3 length: 14 residues. Germline V gene lookup returns CDR1 SEHNR and CDR2 FQNEAQ (reference sequence). The CDR3: CASTPLGREAEAFF. CDR3 DNA sequence: TGTGCCAGCACCCCATTGGGGCGCGAAGCTGAAGCTTTCTTT.

The rearrangement uses TRBV5-6 and TRBJ2-5; 7 nucleotides match TRBD1. From germline, CDR1 is SGHDT and CDR2 YYEEEE. This CDR3 is 17 amino acids long. The V gene end was trimmed by 3 bases and the J gene end by 5 bases; junction bases not matched to a gene: 16. The CDR3 coding sequence is TGTGCCAGCAGCTCTGACGTGACAGGGCTAAGGTTGGAGACCCAGTACTTC. Residues: CASSSDVTGLRLETQYF.

This clone was counted a few times. This chain links TRBV2 with TRBJ2-4; maybe TRBD2 (5 bases). CDR3 length equals 13 residues. V shed 3 bases and J shed 4 bases, with 7 bases lying between them. CDR1 and CDR2 (germline): SNHLY, FYNNEI. The CDR3 region is CASSDREKNIQYF. The DNA of the CDR3 is TGTGCCAGCAGTGATCGGGAAAAAAACATTCAGTACTTC. The whole variable domain, filled in from reference TRBV2 and TRBJ2-4, reads EPEVTQTPSHQVTQMGQEVILRCVPISNHLYFYWYRQILGQKVEFLVSFYNNEISEKSEIFDDQFSVERPDGSNFTLKIRSTKLEDSAMYFCASSDREKNIQYFGAGTRLSVL.

The chain recombines TRBV10-1 with TRBJ2-7, with TRBD2 identical over 7 bases. V trimming: 3 bases; J trimming: 2 bases; junction bases outside the gene matches: 7. This CDR3 comprises 15 residues. In germline, CDR1 is WNHNN, CDR2 SYGVQD (reference sequence). The CDR3 DNA is TGCGCCAGCAGTGAAGCCCAGCGGGGAACCTACGAGCAGTACTTC. Translating it yields CASSEAQRGTYEQYF.

The chain uses TRBV5-6 and TRBJ2-6; tentatively, D is TRBD2 (5 bases). The CDR3 totals 15 residues. Trimming took off 4 bases at V and 4 bases at J, with 12 bases between the two ends. Germline lookup yields CDR1 SGHDT and CDR2 YYEEEE. CDR3 sequence: CASSRRSSGANVLTF. Written as DNA, the CDR3 is TGTGCCAGCAGCCGGAGGTCATCCGGGGCCAACGTCCTGACTTTC.

The chain couples TRBV27 to TRBJ2-5; D possibly corresponds to TRBD1 (5 bases). The V end lost 5 bases, the J end lost 11 bases, and 18 bases lay between the germline ends. The CDR3 loop spans 13 amino acids. The germline V gene encodes CDR1 MNHEY and CDR2 SMNVEV (reference sequence). The CDR3, as DNA: TGTGCCAGCAGTACCCCGGACACCCAGGAGCAGTACTTC. It encodes CASSTPDTQEQYF.

This chain uses TRBV19 with TRBJ2-2; TRBD1 aligns across 8 bases. J was trimmed by 0 bases and V by 11 bases; bases with no gene match: 5. CDR3 length equals 14 residues. Germline assignment: CDR1 LNHDA and CDR2 SQIVND (reference sequence). CDR3 residues: CASEGQANTGELFF. CDR3 coding DNA: TGTGCCTCCGAGGGACAGGCGAACACCGGGGAGCTGTTTTTT.